This T cell receptor beta chain was recorded in a study of blood T cells in healthy people across ages. Findings and limits, study-wide: Because sorting was not performed, PBMCs prevented conclusive naive versus antigen-experienced comparison. Across the age range, TCR beta diversity per million T cells fell in a roughly linear way. Estimated diversity across one million T cells was deemed an underestimate.

About this clonotype: The antigen is not known. An end of the junction differs from the germline gene, which may be a read error.

Sample-barcoded 5' priming and a J-beta primer mix drove a second PCR of roughly 7 to 11 cycles. Each TCR beta cDNA got a 12-nucleotide random molecular identifier. TCRdb processed the 5' RACE reads anew with MiXCR; each CDR3 protein has one entry. In the table there are roughly 730,000 distinct CDR3 sequences, roughly three fifths of which are singletons. The sequence was collected from a middle-aged man in good health. Sequencing input: blood.

The CDR3 DNA sequence: TGTGCCAGCAGCTCCGCCGGGACTAGTTCCTCCGAGCAGTACTTC. It translates to CASSSAGTSSSEQYF. The chain combines TRBV9 with TRBJ2-4; TRBD2 matches at 8 bases. The J call may be wrong; the DNA end is better matched by TRBJ2-7. The CDR3 consists of 15 residues. In germline, CDR1 is SGDLS, CDR2 YYNGEE.